Shown below are 13 T cell receptor beta chains from a single sample sequenced in a study of T cells and Merkel cell carcinoma outcomes. The repertoire was sequenced with immunoSEQ multiplex PCR; TCRdb's copy has only in-frame clones and lacks some. The sample lists more than 6,000 clones, roughly 91% occurring once. The sequencing input was tumor tissue from Merkel cell carcinoma. These receptors originate from a human donor with Merkel cell carcinoma.

The chain's CDR3 is CASSLRSGYEQYV. Here the CDR3 DNA reads TGTGCCAGCAGCTTAAGGTCAGGGTACGAGCAGTACGTC. V is TRBV5-6 and J is TRBJ2-7; tentatively, D is TRBD1 (5 bases). CDR1 is SGHDT, CDR2 YYEEEE, per germline. The V end was cut by 2 bases, the J end by 4 bases, with 10 bases between. The CDR3 covers 13 residues.

V is TRBV5-1 and J is TRBJ1-1, with a weak D call TRBD1 (6 bases). The CDR3 loop spans 13 amino acids. V lost 5 bases, J lost 7 bases, and 15 bases lay in between. The germline V gene encodes CDR1 SGHRS and CDR2 YFSETQ. CDR3 bases: TGCGCCAGCAGTACGCAGGGGCAATATGAAGCTTTCTTT. Residues: CASSTQGQYEAFF.

J is TRBJ2-5 and V is TRBV25-1; TRBD1 might be the D (6 bases). This CDR3 has 15 residues. Germline CDR1 and CDR2: MGHDK and SYGVNS. Trimming took off 6 bases at V and 5 bases at J, with 19 bases between the two ends. In DNA, the CDR3 is TGTGCCAGCAGCTCCGACAGGAACACGAGGGAGACCCAGTACTTC. This codes for CASSSDRNTRETQYF.

The chain joins TRBV7-9 to TRBJ1-2; D is possibly TRBD1 (5 bases). Germline CDR1 is SEHNR and CDR2 is FQNEAQ (reference sequence). Trimming took off 1 base at V and 6 bases at J, with 15 bases between the two ends. This CDR3 region has 15 residues. For the CDR3, the DNA is TGTGCCAGCAGCTTAGGGGTACAGGTTGAGGATGGCTACACCTTC. As protein: CASSLGVQVEDGYTF.

V usage is TRBV6-5 and J usage is TRBJ2-1, with unresolved D. This CDR3 is 14 amino acids long. V lost 2 bases and J 0 bases, leaving 5 bases between the germline ends. Germline CDR1 MNHEY, CDR2 SVGAGI. The DNA for the CDR3 is TGTGCCAGCAGTTACGAGGACTCCTACAATGAGCAGTTCTTC. Protein product: CASSYEDSYNEQFF.

The chain combines TRBV11-3 with TRBJ2-5, with a weak D call TRBD2 (5 bases). The CDR3 has 12 amino acids. Between the trimmed V and J ends, which lost 5 bases and 7 bases, there was a span of 11 bases. Germline assignment: CDR1 SGHNT and CDR2 YENEEA. The DNA of the CDR3 is TGTGCCAGCAGCCCTACACGGGGGACCCAGTACTTC. Translation: CASSPTRGTQYF.

V and J are TRBV6-1 and TRBJ1-2; the D is unclear. Trimming removed 1 base from V and 8 bases from J, with 5 bases in between. The CDR3 runs to 11 residues. Per germline, CDR1 MNHNS and CDR2 SASEGT. The CDR3 loop is CASSEVGGYTF. CDR3 sequence (DNA): TGTGCCAGCAGTGAAGTGGGGGGCTACACCTTC.

The gene calls are TRBV7-9 and TRBJ2-5; no definite D call. V was shortened by 5 bases and J by 2 bases, with 12 bases between the two germline ends. CDR3 length equals 14 residues. Germline values: CDR1 SEHNR, CDR2 FQNEAQ (reference sequence). The CDR3 region is CASSLKAVQETQYF. In DNA, the CDR3 is TGTGCCAGCAGCCTGAAGGCGGTACAAGAGACCCAGTACTTC.

This chain connects TRBV6-1 to TRBJ1-2, with D uncertain. The CDR3 extends over 14 amino acids. Trimming left V 1 base short and J 5 bases short, with 11 bases between. Germline lookup yields CDR1 MNHNS and CDR2 SASEGT. The CDR3 region has the DNA TGTGCCAGCAGTGAAGTGGAGGGTTGGTATGGCTACACCTTC. Its protein product is CASSEVEGWYGYTF.

The rearrangement links TRBV2 to TRBJ1-2, with D hard to call. Germline values: CDR1 SNHLY, CDR2 FYNNEI. The CDR3 length is 15 residues. V lost 5 bases to trimming and J lost 4 bases, with 17 bases between them. CDR3 DNA: TGTGCCAGCAGTCCCCCTGAGGGAGGTCGCTATGGCTACACCTTC. Its protein product is CASSPPEGGRYGYTF.

V usage is TRBV7-3 and J usage is TRBJ1-2; 7 bases are shared with TRBD1. From germline, CDR1 is SGHTA and CDR2 FQGTGA. V lost 0 bases and J lost 6; bases outside the gene matches: 7. The length of the CDR3 is 15 residues. CDR3 nucleotides: TGTGCCAGCAGCTTAACGGAGGGGGCGTGGAATGGCTACACCTTC. Amino acids: CASSLTEGAWNGYTF.

The gene calls are TRBV7-2 and TRBJ1-2; perhaps TRBD1 as D (6 bases). V lost 4 bases and J lost 6, with 15 bases in between. This CDR3 comprises 14 residues. Germline V lookup: CDR1 SGHTA, CDR2 FQGNSA. The CDR3: CASSSSRGFHGYTF. The CDR3 DNA reads TGTGCCAGCAGCTCCTCTAGGGGGTTTCATGGCTACACCTTC.

This clone was seen once. The chain is built from TRBV9 and TRBJ1-3; D might be TRBD1 (6 bases). CDR3 length equals 15 residues. Trimming took off 3 bases at V and 3 bases at J, with 13 bases between the two ends. Germline CDR1 reads SGDLS; CDR2 reads YYNGEE. The CDR3 is CASSEGGGNGNTIYF. DNA of the CDR3: TGTGCCAGCAGCGAGGGGGGGGGAAATGGAAACACCATATATTTT.